The 7 T cell receptor beta chains listed next were all sequenced from one sample in a study of cytomegalovirus exposure and HLA in healthy donors. The protocol was immunoSEQ multiplex PCR, while the TCRdb copy is restricted to in-frame clones and leaves out a portion. This repertoire shows about 250,000 clones, about 88% found once; its top ten account for 9.5% to 15%. Specimen: PBMCs. Source of these receptors: a man between 18 and 29 years old in good health and CMV-seropositive.

V gene TRBV18 combines with J gene TRBJ1-5; D unclear. Trimming pared 1 base from V and 2 bases from J, leaving 9 bases between. The CDR3 spans 15 residues. CDR1 is KGHSH and CDR2 is LQKENI in the germline V gene. CDR3 in DNA: TGTGCCAGCTCACCACGGAGTAAGGGCAATCAGCCCCAGCATTTT. Translated: CASSPRSKGNQPQHF. Full variable domain (rest looked up from reference TRBV18 and TRBJ1-5): NAGVMQNPRHLVRRRGQEARLRCSPMKGHSHVYWYRQLPEEGLKFMVYLQKENIIDESGMPKERFSAEFPKEGPSILRIQQVVRGDSAAYFCASSPRSKGNQPQHFGDGTRLSIL.

This sequence joins TRBV30 and TRBJ1-4; 7 bases are a match to TRBD1. V dropped 2 bases and J dropped 8; count of bases not matched to a gene: 5. CDR1 and CDR2 from the germline V gene are GTSNPN and SVGIG (reference sequence). CDR3 length: 13 amino acids. CDR3 DNA sequence: TGTGCCTGGAGTAGGGGGCTTTTGGAAAAACTGTTTTTT. Its protein is CAWSRGLLEKLFF.

The CDR3 bases are TGCAGCGTTGGGGACACCCATGGCTACACCTTC. It is translated as CSVGDTHGYTF. The chain recombines TRBV29-1 with TRBJ1-2, with D possibly matching TRBD1 (6 bases). The V end was cut by 4 bases, the J end by 6 bases, with 9 bases between. Germline assignment: CDR1 SQVTM and CDR2 ANQGSEA. The CDR3 is made up of 11 amino acids.

Note on this clone: The same CDR3 arises from other DNA sequences in this sample as well. The CDR3 sequence is CASSPGLGSYEQYF. CDR3 in DNA: TGTGCCAGTAGCCCGGGACTGGGATCCTACGAGCAGTACTTC. The chain combines TRBV19 with TRBJ2-7; D might be TRBD2 (6 bases). The CDR3 covers 14 residues. Trimming cost V 6 bases and J 1 base, with 13 bases left between them. Per the germline V gene, CDR1 is LNHDA and CDR2 is SQIVND (reference sequence).

The sample holds a few counts of this clone. V usage is TRBV9 and J usage is TRBJ2-6; possibly TRBD1 or TRBD2 for D (5 bases each). The CDR3 runs to 16 residues. Trimming removed 4 bases from V and 2 bases from J, with 13 bases in between. Germline V gene data show CDR1 as SGDLS and CDR2 as YYNGEE. CDR3 protein: CASSPRLGAGANVLTF. CDR3 nucleotide sequence: TGTGCCAGCAGCCCCAGGCTGGGGGCTGGGGCCAACGTCCTGACTTTC. The full variable domain, with the rest looked up from reference TRBV9 and TRBJ2-6, is DSGVTQTPKHLITATGQRVTLRCSPRSGDLSVYWYQQSLDQGLQFLIQYYNGEERAKGNILERFSAQQFPDLHSELNLSSLELGDSALYFCASSPRLGAGANVLTFGAGSRLTVL.

V usage is TRBV28 and J usage is TRBJ2-5; no definite D call. Germline assignment: CDR1 MDHEN and CDR2 SYDVKM. Trimming removed 5 bases at V and 5 bases at J, with 6 bases between. This CDR3 has 11 amino acids. In DNA form, the CDR3 reads TGTGCCAGCAGTGGGCCTGAGACCCAGTACTTC. Amino acids: CASSGPETQYF.

The rearrangement links TRBV6-6 to TRBJ1-1; D not resolved. The V gene lost 5 bases and the J gene lost 0 bases, with 16 bases spanning the gap. This CDR3 comprises 16 residues. Germline CDR1 and CDR2: MNHNY and SVGAGI (reference sequence). The CDR3: CASSPGLVGLNTEAFF. The CDR3 nucleotides read TGTGCCAGCAGTCCCGGGCTTGTCGGGTTGAACACTGAAGCTTTCTTT.